This record looks at one T cell receptor (beta chain) sequence and its context. What it binds is not known. This sample was included in a study of T cell repertoires in cytomegalovirus infection. At the level of the study: Alongside well-studied HLA-B-restricted CMV epitopes, recently identified HLA-C-restricted CMV epitopes were also used. Carrying CMV and the relevant HLA type showed in public TCR beta signatures. General study findings and limits: Carriers of CMV plus the relevant HLA were identified by cumulative public TCR beta family frequency. HLA-C-restricted CMV-specific TCR beta clonotypes were dominant in the ex vivo response.

TCRdb redid the calling of the reads with MiXCR, one entry per CDR3 protein. The sample consists of roughly 920,000 distinct CDR3 sequences, 31% of them appearing once. Germline lookup yields CDR1 MNHEY and CDR2 SVGAGI. There are 13 residues in the CDR3. V was trimmed by 7 bases and J by 6 bases, leaving 15 bases between them. The V and J genes are TRBV6-5 and TRBJ1-1; D may be TRBD1 (5 bases). This specimen was cultured CD8+ T cells from PBMCs, taken from culture after CMV antigen stimulation. The sequence was obtained from a human donor in good health (CMV status not recorded). Some clones in this sample may be carry-over from other donors' samples. The CDR3 region is CASTVGTGAEAFF. CDR3 sequence (DNA): TGTGCCAGCACCGTAGGGACCGGCGCTGAAGCTTTCTTT.